These 15 T cell receptor beta chains share one sample of origin, sequenced in a study of blood T cell repertoires in COVID-19. The assay was immunoSEQ multiplex PCR, and TCRdb's table has in-frame clones only and misses some. The sample includes 90,000 or so clones, approximately 87% of them seen just once. The source material was peripheral blood. Every receptor here comes from a human donor in a cohort sampled during active COVID-19.

V usage is TRBV11-3 and J usage is TRBJ2-7, with TRBD2 matching 8 bases. V lost 5 bases and J lost 7; bases outside the gene matches: 13. This CDR3 region has 15 residues. Germline lookup yields CDR1 SGHNT and CDR2 YENEEA. DNA for the CDR3: TGTGCCAGCAGCCCGTTAGCGGGAAGCGCCGGTGAGCAGTACTTC. Its protein is CASSPLAGSAGEQYF.

The chain carries TRBV7-3 and TRBJ2-1; TRBD2 agrees at 10 bases. The trim removed 2 bases at V and 8 bases at J, leaving 3 bases unmatched. Germline V lookup: CDR1 SGHTA, CDR2 FQGTGA. The CDR3 extends over 14 amino acids. CDR3 nucleotides: TGTGCCAGCAGCTTAGGACTAGCGGAGGATGAGCAGTTCTTC. Its translation: CASSLGLAEDEQFF.

The chain is built from TRBV29-1 and TRBJ2-7; 14 positions agree with TRBD2. This CDR3 contains 14 residues. The V gene end was trimmed by 6 bases and the J gene end by 11 bases; junction bases not matched to a gene: 12. Germline CDR1 is SQVTM and CDR2 is ANQGSEA. The CDR3 DNA sequence: TGCAGCGTCGAGCGGGGGACTAGCGGGAGCAGTAAGTACTTC. Translation: CSVERGTSGSSKYF.

With regard to this clone: The germline gene is not matched at one end of the junction; a read error may be the cause. The gene calls are TRBV5-1 and TRBJ2-1; TRBD2 is a possible D gene (6 bases). CDR1 is SGHRS, CDR2 YFSETQ, per germline. This CDR3 region has 14 residues. CDR3: CASSLGDSSNEQFF. The CDR3 DNA sequence: TGCGCCAGCAGCTTGGGGGACTCCTCCAATGAGCAGTTCTTC.

The chain uses TRBV18 and TRBJ1-2; D is uncertain. Trimming took off 3 bases at V and 6 bases at J, with 11 bases between the two ends. Germline CDR1 and CDR2: KGHSH and LQKENI. The CDR3 length is 13 residues. CDR3 DNA: TGTGCCAGCTCACCTCCGGGGTTGGATGGCTACACCTTC. Protein product: CASSPPGLDGYTF.

The chain carries TRBV2 and TRBJ2-6; D gene ambiguous. Trimming cost V 5 bases and J 0 bases, with 8 bases left between them. The CDR3 runs 15 residues. Germline V gives CDR1 SNHLY, CDR2 FYNNEI. CDR3 sequence: CASSPEFSGANVLTF. CDR3 DNA sequence: TGTGCCAGCAGTCCCGAGTTCTCTGGGGCCAACGTCCTGACTTTC.

In regard to this clone: This CDR3 is also generated by other DNA sequences in the sample. V usage is TRBV5-4 and J usage is TRBJ2-5; 11 nucleotides match TRBD2. The V gene's germline CDR1 is SGHNT and CDR2 YYREEE (reference sequence). V lost 0 bases to trimming and J lost 2 bases; unmatched junction nucleotides: 0. The CDR3 loop spans 15 amino acids. The CDR3 is CASSLGLAGQETQYF. Written as DNA, the CDR3 is TGTGCCAGCAGCTTGGGACTAGCGGGACAAGAGACCCAGTACTTC.

This chain links TRBV4-2 with TRBJ2-1; 14 bases are shared with TRBD2. The CDR3 contains 19 residues. After removal of 2 bases from V and 2 bases from J, the junction contained 8 bases not matched to a gene. Looked up from germline, CDR1 is LGHNA and CDR2 is YNFKEQ. The CDR3 reads CASSQSGLAGEAAYNEQFF. CDR3 sequence (DNA): TGTGCCAGCAGCCAATCGGGACTAGCGGGAGAAGCAGCCTACAATGAGCAGTTCTTC.

The chain is built from TRBV5-1 and TRBJ2-1, with TRBD2 matching over 10 bases. Germline V lookup: CDR1 SGHRS, CDR2 YFSETQ. The CDR3 has 16 amino acids. Losses at the gene ends were 0 bases for V and 4 bases for J; bases not matched to a gene: 4. The DNA of the CDR3 is TGCGCCAGCAGCTTGGACGGACTAGCGGCATACAATGAGCAGTTCTTC. Its translation is CASSLDGLAAYNEQFF.

The rearrangement uses TRBV28 and TRBJ2-1; 7 bases are shared with TRBD2. Germline V gives CDR1 MDHEN, CDR2 SYDVKM. J gave up 9 bases and V 8 bases, and 13 bases lay outside the gene matches. The CDR3 sequence is 14 residues long. CDR3 loop: CASLGLGVRLEQFF. The CDR3 nucleotides are TGTGCCAGCCTCGGACTAGGCGTAAGGCTTGAGCAGTTCTTC.

This clone was detected only a few times. The chain carries TRBV6-5 and TRBJ1-2, with 8 bases fitting TRBD1. The CDR3 has 14 residues. The V gene end was trimmed by 2 bases and the J gene end by 11 bases; junction bases not matched to a gene: 10. The germline V gene encodes CDR1 MNHEY and CDR2 SVGAGI. CDR3 residues: CASSYRDNTGGYTF. The CDR3 coding sequence is TGTGCCAGCAGTTACCGGGATAATACAGGGGGTTACACCTTC.

The J gene is TRBJ2-1, the V gene TRBV19; 7 bases align to TRBD1. After removal of 7 bases from V and 3 bases from J, the junction contained 6 bases not matched to a gene. The CDR3 loop spans 14 amino acids. The V gene's germline CDR1 is LNHDA and CDR2 SQIVND (reference sequence). This chain's CDR3 is CASKRAGGYNEQFF. The DNA for the CDR3 is TGTGCCAGTAAGAGGGCAGGGGGCTACAATGAGCAGTTCTTC.

V gene TRBV5-5 combines with J gene TRBJ2-7; maybe TRBD2 (6 bases). The CDR3 runs to 16 residues. The germline V and J ends were trimmed by 4 bases and 2 bases, with 19 bases remaining between them. CDR1 and CDR2 from the germline V gene are SGHKS and YYEKEE (reference sequence). CDR3 amino acids: CASSPVGGRATYEQYF. CDR3 bases: TGTGCCAGCAGCCCAGTGGGGGGACGGGCAACCTACGAGCAGTACTTC.

This sequence joins TRBV5-5 and TRBJ2-3, with TRBD2 matching 9 bases. CDR3 length: 16 residues. Per germline, CDR1 SGHKS and CDR2 YYEKEE (reference sequence). J was trimmed by 1 base and V by 0 bases; bases with no gene match: 3. CDR3 loop: CASSLGLAGGTDTQYF. The CDR3 nucleotides are TGTGCCAGCAGCTTGGGGTTAGCGGGAGGCACAGATACGCAGTATTTT.

This rearrangement joins TRBV21-1 to TRBJ1-3. TRBV21-1 is a documented pseudogene. The CDR3 extends over 15 amino acids. CDR3 nucleotide sequence: TGTGCCAGCAGCGAAAAGCCGCTATCTGGAAACACCATATATTTT. This translates into CASSEKPLSGNTIYF.